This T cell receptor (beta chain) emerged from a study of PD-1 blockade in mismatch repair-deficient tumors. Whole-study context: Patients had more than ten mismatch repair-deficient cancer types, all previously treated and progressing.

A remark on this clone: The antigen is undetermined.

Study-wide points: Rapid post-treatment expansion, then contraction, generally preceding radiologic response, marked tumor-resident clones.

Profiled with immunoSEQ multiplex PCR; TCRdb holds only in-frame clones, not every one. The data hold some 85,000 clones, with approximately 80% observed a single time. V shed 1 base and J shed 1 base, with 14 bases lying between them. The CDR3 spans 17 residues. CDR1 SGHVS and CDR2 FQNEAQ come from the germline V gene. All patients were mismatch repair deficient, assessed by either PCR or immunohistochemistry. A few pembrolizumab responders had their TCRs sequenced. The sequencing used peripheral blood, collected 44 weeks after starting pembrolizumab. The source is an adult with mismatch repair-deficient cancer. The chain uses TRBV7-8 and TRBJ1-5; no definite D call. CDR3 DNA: TGTGCCAGCAGCTTAGATGGGGTCCCGGGAAGCAATCAGCCCCAGCATTTT. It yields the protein CASSLDGVPGSNQPQHF.